This T cell receptor (beta chain) was captured in a study of blood T cells in healthy people across ages. It was ten milliliters of peripheral blood that were drawn from each donor. This clonotype occurred a few times. Its antigen is currently unknown. Findings of the study overall: The study could not conclusively compare naive and antigen-experienced cells, given its unsorted PBMCs.

The CDR3 consists of 14 residues. Trimming took 0 bases from V and 1 from J, leaving 7 bases between them. In germline, CDR1 is ENHRY, CDR2 SYGVKD. A second 7 to 11 cycle PCR used barcoded and J-beta primers. Using its own MiXCR run on the 5' RACE reads, TCRdb lists one record per CDR3 protein. Counted here are nearly 800,000 distinct CDR3 sequences, around 25% occurring once; the ten biggest clones make up approximately 4%. These data also featured in a second study, about T cells of mothers and their children. According to that study: Over 9.5 million reads per mother and roughly 3 million per child were obtained.

This clonotype was obtained from a boy younger than 18 in good health. Input material: blood. This rearrangement joins TRBV10-3 to TRBJ2-7; a weak D match, TRBD1 (5 bases). The CDR3 DNA sequence: TGTGCCATCAGTGAGTCTCAGGGATCCTACGAGCAGTACTTC. It encodes CAISESQGSYEQYF.